This T cell receptor (beta chain) was recorded in a study of T cell responses to AZD1222 COVID-19 vaccine. Study-wide results and limits: Females made up more of the donors, who were largely white British, and clonal diversity may have come out too low. Spike was spanned by vaccine-associated CD4 TCRs, which were dominant at 160-218 and 743-854. Spike-specific TCR repertoires showed rising breadth and depth after two AZD1222 doses. Just a handful of AZD1222 recipients tested seropositive at baseline.

This clone was seen a single time. Its antigen is unidentified. The repertoire was sequenced with immunoSEQ multiplex PCR; TCRdb's copy has only in-frame clones and lacks some. The sample consists of 120,000 or so clones, roughly nine tenths of them appearing once. The CDR3 runs 15 residues. The germline V gene encodes CDR1 SEHNR and CDR2 FQNEAQ (reference sequence). J was trimmed by 3 bases and V by 5 bases; bases with no gene match: 7. The chain uses TRBV7-9 and TRBJ1-2; 9 nucleotides line up with TRBD1. Sequencing used peripheral blood, obtained on day 0 of AZD1222 vaccination. This sequence originates from an adult in good health. This CDR3 reads CASSPRTGVDYGYTF. As DNA, the CDR3 is TGTGCCAGCAGCCCCCGGACAGGGGTGGACTATGGCTACACCTTC.